The clone carrying this TCR beta chain was seen a handful of times. The data stem from a study of control samples from healthy donors and cancer patients. Clones were read by immunoSEQ multiplex PCR, and TCRdb kept only the in-frame ones, dropping some. In the table there are 80,000 or so clones, less than 95% of which are singletons. CDR3 length: 13 residues. Trimming took off 6 bases at V and 9 bases at J, with 15 bases between the two ends. From germline, CDR1 is MNHNY and CDR2 SVGAGI (reference sequence). Sample: blood. The genes are TRBV6-6 and TRBJ2-4, with D perhaps given as TRBD1 or TRBD2 (5 bases each). This sequence was found in a woman aged 35 to 49 in good health. CDR3: CASRSQAEGIQYF. In nucleotides, the CDR3 is TGTGCCAGCAGGTCACAGGCCGAGGGCATTCAGTACTTC.